This TCR beta chain is from a study of cytomegalovirus exposure and HLA in healthy donors. PCR amplification relied on 60 Vbeta primers (plus 13 Jbeta primers). Clones were sequenced by immunoSEQ multiplex PCR, and TCRdb holds only the in-frame ones, with some missing. This sample yields under 150,000 clones, of which under 90% are seen a single time; 2% to 2.5% belongs to the top ten. Trimming took off 2 bases at V and 4 bases at J, with 13 bases between the two ends. Germline V CDR1 and CDR2: SGHRS, YFSETQ. CDR3 length: 15 residues. The rearrangement joins TRBV5-1 to TRBJ2-1; no clear D. The sample taken for sequencing was PBMCs. This receptor was obtained from a boy aged 2 to 10 in good health and CMV-seronegative. CDR3 sequence: CASSLDATSYNEQFF. The DNA of the CDR3 is TGCGCCAGCAGCTTAGATGCAACTTCTTACAATGAGCAGTTCTTC.